These 28 T cell receptor beta chains were sequenced from one sample in a study of T cell repertoires in cytomegalovirus infection. MiXCR, applied by TCRdb to the reads, yields one record per CDR3 protein. The sample records approximately 630,000 distinct CDR3 sequences, less than 25% being singletons. Sequencing used CD8+ T cells from PBMCs. These receptor sequences come from a human donor in good health (CMV status not recorded). Some clones in this sample may be carry-over from other donors' samples.

There are a few counts of this clonotype. This chain connects TRBV28 to TRBJ2-3; D call uncertain. CDR1 and CDR2 from the germline V gene are MDHEN and SYDVKM. The CDR3 is 16 amino acids. Trimming stripped 8 bases from V and 0 bases from J, with 18 bases between. The CDR3 region is CASYPLSETSTDTQYF. CDR3 coding DNA: TGTGCCAGCTACCCCCTTTCGGAAACTAGCACAGATACGCAGTATTTT.

This CDR3 reads CASSLRGDPLYEQYF. CDR3 bases: TGTGCCAGCAGCCTTCGGGGGGACCCTCTATACGAGCAGTACTTC. V usage is TRBV14 and J usage is TRBJ2-7, with 7 positions matching TRBD2. There are 15 residues in the CDR3. V lost 4 bases, J lost 4 bases, and 10 bases stayed unmatched. The germline V gene has CDR1 SGHDN and CDR2 FVKESK.

The table lists this clonotype with a few counts. The rearrangement uses TRBV14 and TRBJ2-1, with 12 bases aligning to TRBD1. Trimming took 3 bases from V and 7 from J; bases not matched to a gene: 10. The germline V gene has CDR1 SGHDN and CDR2 FVKESK. The CDR3 spans 17 residues. The CDR3 here is CASSHARGQGAVNEQFF. The CDR3 DNA follows: TGTGCCAGCAGCCACGCTCGGGGACAGGGGGCTGTAAATGAGCAGTTCTTC.

This clonotype was picked up a small number of times. The J gene is TRBJ1-2, the V gene TRBV2, with a tentative D call TRBD1 (5 bases). Germline values: CDR1 SNHLY, CDR2 FYNNEI. The CDR3 is 12 residues long. With 4 bases removed from V and 5 bases from J, the gap between germline ends came to 8 bases. CDR3 nucleotides: TGTGCCAGCAGTGTCAGGGCATATGGCTACACCTTC. Translation: CASSVRAYGYTF.

This chain connects TRBV5-6 to TRBJ2-4, with D perhaps matching TRBD2 (5 bases). The CDR3 extends over 17 amino acids. The germline gives CDR1 SGHDT, CDR2 YYEEEE. V was clipped by 0 bases and J by 5 bases, with 18 bases between them. The DNA for the CDR3 is TGTGCCAGCAGCTTGGAAGTTGGAGGACCGACGGAAAACATTCAGTACTTC. Translated: CASSLEVGGPTENIQYF.

This rearrangement joins TRBV28 to TRBJ2-7; maybe TRBD2 (5 bases). Trimming left V 2 bases short and J 7 bases short, with 12 bases between. Germline values: CDR1 MDHEN, CDR2 SYDVKM. CDR3 length: 13 residues. Here the CDR3 DNA reads TGTGCCAGCAGTTTAGGAGGATCGGGGGAGCAGTACGTC. As protein: CASSLGGSGEQYV.

The V gene is TRBV6-5, the J gene TRBJ1-2; 7 bases align to TRBD1. Per germline, CDR1 MNHEY and CDR2 SVGAGI. The length of the CDR3 is 16 residues. The junction had 8 bases not matched to a gene; V was cut back by 2 bases and J by 2 bases. The CDR3 DNA reads TGTGCCAGCAGTTACAGGGACAGAGGGTCCAACTATGGCTACACCTTC. Translated: CASSYRDRGSNYGYTF.

In this sample, this clonotype turned up a few times. This chain connects TRBV6-2 or TRBV6-3 to TRBJ2-3; TRBD2 aligns across 8 bases. From germline, CDR1 is MNHEY and CDR2 SVGEGT. This CDR3 has 14 residues. V lost 7 bases and J lost 2; bases outside the gene matches: 5. The CDR3 region is CASTAGGVTDTQYF. The CDR3, as DNA: TGTGCCAGCACGGCCGGGGGGGTCACAGATACGCAGTATTTT.

This clonotype was found a few times. The V gene is TRBV6-2 or TRBV6-3, the J gene TRBJ2-2, with a tentative D call TRBD1 (5 bases). Germline CDR1 reads MNHEY; CDR2 reads SVGEGT. V was clipped by 2 bases and J by 1 base, with 8 bases between them. There are 15 residues in the CDR3. CDR3 bases: TGTGCCAGCAGTTACGCGACAGTGAACACCGGGGAGCTGTTTTTT. It translates to CASSYATVNTGELFF.

The chain carries TRBV6-5 and TRBJ2-1; 7 bases map to TRBD2. The V segment lost 2 bases and the J segment 4 bases; nucleotides outside the gene matches: 5. The CDR3 length is 15 residues. The germline gives CDR1 MNHEY, CDR2 SVGAGI. The CDR3 loop is CASSYLLADYNEQFF. DNA for the CDR3: TGTGCCAGCAGTTACCTCCTAGCGGATTACAATGAGCAGTTCTTC.

Ten or more counts support this clonotype. V and J are TRBV28 and TRBJ1-4; the match to TRBD1 covers 7 bases. V shed 5 bases, J shed 0 bases, and the junction held 9 bases outside the gene matches. The CDR3 has 17 amino acids. CDR1 and CDR2 (germline): MDHEN, SYDVKM. The DNA for the CDR3 is TGTGCCAGCAGTCTCCCCGGGACAGCGGCAACTAATGAAAAACTGTTTTTT. It codes for CASSLPGTAATNEKLFF.

This clonotype showed up many times. V gene TRBV10-3 combines with J gene TRBJ2-7, with a weak D call TRBD2 (5 bases). The CDR3 has 14 residues. The germline V gene encodes CDR1 ENHRY and CDR2 SYGVKD. Trimming pared 0 bases from V and 6 bases from J, leaving 12 bases between. CDR3 in DNA: TGTGCCATCAGTGAGTCGGAAGGAGAGGGCGAGCAGTACGTC. Its translation: CAISESEGEGEQYV.

A remark on this clonotype: A much larger clonotype is one base distant, so this may be a read error. The CDR3 loop is CSARDLGQGTQGYTF. CDR3 nucleotides: TGCAGTGCTAGAGATCTGGGACAGGGGACTCAGGGCTACACCTTC. This chain uses TRBV20-1 with TRBJ1-2; 10 bases match TRBD1. The CDR3 runs 15 residues. CDR1 is DFQATT and CDR2 is SNEGSKA in the germline V gene (reference sequence). The J segment lost 8 bases and the V segment lost 0 bases, leaving 9 bases of the junction unmatched.

The genes are TRBV7-8 and TRBJ2-3; D gene ambiguous. This CDR3 has 15 amino acids. Germline V gene sequence: CDR1 SGHVS, CDR2 FQNEAQ. V shed 1 base and J shed 1 base, with 9 bases lying between them. The CDR3 region is CASSLGLRRTDTQYF. In DNA, the CDR3 is TGTGCCAGCAGCTTAGGACTGAGACGCACAGATACGCAGTATTTT.

Ten or more counts support this clonotype. The V and J genes are TRBV7-2 and TRBJ2-1, with D perhaps being TRBD1 or TRBD2 (6 bases each). Trimming left V 8 bases short and J 5 bases short, with 16 bases between. The germline V gene encodes CDR1 SGHTA and CDR2 FQGNSA. CDR3 size: 14 residues. CDR3 residues: CASHPGGGNNEQFF. DNA of the CDR3: TGTGCCAGCCACCCCGGAGGGGGGAACAATGAGCAGTTCTTC.

CDR3 DNA sequence: TGTGCCAACAGGGACAGCTATGGCTACACCTTC. This gives the protein CANRDSYGYTF. V gene TRBV28 combines with J gene TRBJ1-2, with TRBD1 identical over 7 bases. The CDR3 runs to 11 residues. V lost 10 bases and J lost 4; bases outside the gene matches: 3. CDR1 is MDHEN and CDR2 is SYDVKM in the germline V gene.

On this clonotype: A read error is likely, as this CDR3 ends without the conserved phenylalanine or tryptophan. The rearrangement joins TRBV12-3 or TRBV12-4 to TRBJ2-7, with D possibly TRBD2 on 6 matching bases. The CDR3 sequence is 15 residues long. V shed 7 bases and J shed 0 bases, with 16 bases lying between them. The CDR3 region has the DNA TGTGCCAGCACCCACTGGGGGGAGAGCTCCTACGAGCAGTACCTC. It specifies CASTHWGESSYEQYL.

The V call is TRBV6-5, the J call TRBJ2-3; D possibly corresponds to TRBD1 (5 bases). CDR3 length: 15 amino acids. V lost 5 bases to trimming and J lost 5 bases, with 17 bases between them. Germline V gene lookup returns CDR1 MNHEY and CDR2 SVGAGI. The CDR3 region has the DNA TGTGCCAGCAGTAACCGACGGAAAGGGGTAGATACGCAGTATTTT. Translated, it gives CASSNRRKGVDTQYF.

The chain uses TRBV6-2 or TRBV6-3 and TRBJ2-7; 7 bases are shared with TRBD1. There are 16 residues in the CDR3. Germline assignment: CDR1 MNHEY and CDR2 SVGEGT. V lost 4 bases to trimming and J lost 2 bases; unmatched junction nucleotides: 11. The chain's CDR3 is CASSSRQGSSTYEQYV. The CDR3 nucleotides read TGTGCCAGCAGTTCCCGACAGGGCAGTTCGACCTACGAGCAGTACGTC.

There are a few counts of this clonotype. The gene calls are TRBV2 and TRBJ2-3; TRBD1 aligns across 8 bases. Trimming at V came to 2 bases and at J to 2 bases, leaving 9 bases not matched to a gene. There are 17 residues in the CDR3. CDR1 and CDR2 (germline): SNHLY, FYNNEI. This CDR3 reads CASSELLLGQDTDTQYF. DNA for the CDR3: TGTGCCAGCAGTGAATTACTTCTGGGACAGGACACAGATACGCAGTATTTT.

This clonotype was seen repeatedly, ten times or more. V gene TRBV7-6 combines with J gene TRBJ2-1; 7 nucleotides line up with TRBD2. CDR3 size: 14 residues. Germline values: CDR1 SGHVS, CDR2 FNYEAQ. Trimming at V came to 7 bases and at J to 4 bases, leaving 7 bases not matched to a gene. The chain's CDR3 is CASTFPGGYNEQFF. The CDR3 nucleotides are TGTGCCAGCACCTTTCCGGGGGGATACAATGAGCAGTTCTTC.

The chain is built from TRBV18 and TRBJ2-3; the D gene is possibly TRBD1 (5 bases). The CDR3 spans 15 residues. V was pared by 1 base and J by 2 bases, with 10 bases between. Germline lookup yields CDR1 KGHSH and CDR2 LQKENI. CDR3 amino acids: CASSPLTAYTDTQYF. CDR3 in DNA: TGTGCCAGCTCACCACTGACAGCATACACAGATACGCAGTATTTT.

The V gene is TRBV6-5, the J gene TRBJ2-1, with D possibly being TRBD1 (6 bases). CDR1 and CDR2 from the germline V gene are MNHEY and SVGAGI. The V end was cut by 6 bases, the J end by 9 bases, with 15 bases between. This CDR3 contains 13 residues. The CDR3 DNA sequence: TGTGCCAGCAGCCGCGGACAGATGGTTGAGCAGTTCTTC. This sequence encodes CASSRGQMVEQFF.

There are a few counts of this clonotype. The chain recombines TRBV7-9 with TRBJ2-5; the D is unclear. This CDR3 is built from 15 residues. Germline CDR1 is SEHNR and CDR2 is FQNEAQ (reference sequence). The germline V and J ends were trimmed by 5 bases and 0 bases, with 13 bases remaining between them. CDR3 DNA: TGTGCCAGCAGCCCTACAGAGGATAACCAAGAGACCCAGTACTTC. This encodes CASSPTEDNQETQYF.

CDR3 region: CASSYSGTGNTIYF. DNA of the CDR3: TGTGCCAGCAGTTACTCAGGGACCGGAAACACCATATATTTT. The J gene is TRBJ1-3, the V gene TRBV6-5; TRBD1 is a possible D gene (5 bases). Per the germline V gene, CDR1 is MNHEY and CDR2 is SVGAGI. This CDR3 has 14 residues. With 0 bases removed from V and 4 bases from J, the gap between germline ends came to 7 bases.

The CDR3: CAYGRGAGYGYTF. The CDR3, as DNA: TGTGCCTACGGCCGGGGAGCAGGCTATGGCTACACCTTC. The rearrangement uses TRBV10-3 and TRBJ1-2; D uncertain. Germline-derived CDR1 and CDR2 are ENHRY and SYGVKD. CDR3 length: 13 residues. Trimming shortened V by 11 bases and J by 4 bases, and 17 bases separated the two germline ends.

The chain has TRBV6-2 or TRBV6-3 and TRBJ2-3; 11 positions match TRBD2. Germline CDR1 is MNHEY and CDR2 is SVGEGT. Trimming removed 8 bases from V and 2 bases from J; junction bases left unmatched: 12. The CDR3 runs to 17 residues. As DNA, the CDR3 is TGTGCCAGCCTCACGCCGGGACTAGCGGTACCCACAGATACGCAGTATTTT. Translation gives CASLTPGLAVPTDTQYF.

The sample holds many counts of this clonotype. The chain links TRBV7-2 to TRBJ2-1, with 12 bases matching TRBD2. The CDR3 sequence is 19 residues long. In germline, CDR1 is SGHTA, CDR2 FQGNSA. The ends lost 5 bases at V and 1 base at J; junction bases unmatched: 12. CDR3 bases: TGTGCCAGCAGCGCCGGGACTAGCGGGCCGGGGTGGTCCTACAATGAGCAGTTCTTC. This encodes CASSAGTSGPGWSYNEQFF.